This T cell receptor (beta chain) was obtained from a study of cytomegalovirus exposure and HLA in healthy donors. Study observations and caveats: Later analysis identified a missense DCLRE1C variant that was linked to TCR beta V- and J-gene trimming.

The PCR was carried out with 60 Vbeta primers and 13 Jbeta primers. Repertoires were generated with immunoSEQ multiplex PCR, while TCRdb's copy carries only in-frame clones and drops some. The sample has about 130,000 clones; around 70% are singletons. Notes on this clone: The antigen remains undetermined.

There are 18 residues in the CDR3. V was cut by 0 bases and J by 0 bases, with 16 bases left in between. CDR1 and CDR2 from the germline V gene are SGHKS and YYEKEE (reference sequence). The sequencing input was PBMCs. The rearrangement joins TRBV5-5 to TRBJ1-3, with a weak D call TRBD1 (6 bases). This clonotype was sampled from a woman aged 35 to 49 in good health and CMV-seropositive. The CDR3 loop reads CASSLGSQGLNSGNTIYF. The CDR3 DNA reads as TGTGCCAGCAGCTTGGGGAGTCAGGGGCTTAACTCTGGAAACACCATATATTTT.